This TCR beta chain derives from a study of T cell responses to AZD1222 COVID-19 vaccine. Study summary: Second doses were pooled across both intervals (about 4 or about 12 weeks). General study results and limits: Scientists sampled the repertoires only once the peak T cell response had passed. Unmutated regions of variants are reportedly targeted by nearly half of spike-specific TCRs.

Worth noting for this clone: Its antigen remains unknown.

With 5 bases removed from V and 1 base from J, the gap between germline ends came to 15 bases. Looked up from germline, CDR1 is SGHKS and CDR2 is YYEKEE (reference sequence). This CDR3 has 15 amino acids. Here immunoSEQ multiplex PCR was the method, and the copy in TCRdb shows in-frame clones only, minus some. The sample lists 100,000 or so clones, more than 70% seen once, with 17% in the top ten. The sequencing used peripheral blood, collected on day 0 of AZD1222 vaccination. The chain couples TRBV5-5 to TRBJ1-1; D ambiguous. The source of this sequence is an adult in good health. CDR3 amino acids: CASSDEDLKNTEAFF. The CDR3 DNA reads as TGTGCCAGCAGTGACGAAGACCTAAAGAACACTGAAGCTTTCTTT. Full variable domain (outside the CDR3, taken from reference TRBV5-5 and TRBJ1-1): DAGVTQSPTHLIKTRGQQVTLRCSPISGHKSVSWYQQVLGQGPQFIFQYYEKEERGRGNFPDRFSARQFPNYSSELNVNALLLGDSALYLCASSDEDLKNTEAFFGQGTRLTVV.